This T cell receptor (beta chain) was retrieved from a study of metastatic and nonmetastatic thyroid tumors. Looking at the study overall: Repertoires from blood and tumor or nodule tissue of malignant and benign thyroid patients were compared. Study-wide findings and caveats: Reports indicated that malignant thyroid tumors showed significantly higher TCR beta diversity than benign nodules did, in blood and tumor.

Germline V gene lookup returns CDR1 MNHEY and CDR2 SMNVEV (reference sequence). The V end lost 4 bases, the J end lost 0 bases, and 10 bases lay between the germline ends. There are 15 residues in the CDR3. Patients were all untreated before their thyroid surgery. Notes on this clone: Its antigen is still unknown.

Original processing methods: The study took CDR3 differences across clinicopathological groups and made a distant-metastasis classifier for papillary thyroid cancer from them. TCRdb recomputed clones from the PCR reads via MiXCR. The V and J calls come from TCRdb's annotation, not from the publication. This repertoire shows roughly 59,000 clones, 15% to 20% found once; its top ten account for over 9%. The chain joins TRBV27 to TRBJ1-3, with TRBD1 as a possible D gene (6 bases). The origin of this receptor is a male donor with papillary thyroid cancer or a benign thyroid nodule (not recorded which). Some clones in this sample may be carry-over from other donors' samples. Material for sequencing was blood. The CDR3 sequence is CASSSRQDSGNTIYF. The CDR3 DNA sequence: TGTGCCAGCAGTTCACGACAGGACTCTGGAAACACCATATATTTT.